Listed here are 20 T cell receptor beta chains from one sample, sequenced in a study of shared clonotypes between healthy human individuals (dated by TCRdb to the early 2020s). For the CD8 naive samples, CD45RO-negative cells were positively selected for CCR7, yielding a CD45RA+CCR7+ population from which TemRA cells were excluded. The library was prepared using the immunoSEQ multiplex PCR assay. As stored in TCRdb, this immuneACCESS dataset retains in-frame rearrangements with V and J assigned. A fraction of the clones does not appear; measured against another copy, unresolved V genes explain less than half of the discrepancy, and the remainder lacks a known reason. The sample includes about 2,100,000 clones, with 90% to 95% observed a single time. About 1.8% of the sample goes to the ten largest clones. The sequenced material came from naive CD8+ T cells from PBMCs. The cell subset or site label, as the study defines it: CD45RA+CCR7+. Receptors were obtained from a man aged 18-30 years in good health. Some clones in this sample may be carry-over from other donors' samples.

This chain connects TRBV19 to TRBJ2-7; weak D call: TRBD2 (6 bases). V shed 6 bases and J shed 0 bases, with 18 bases lying between them. Germline CDR1 and CDR2: LNHDA and SQIVND (reference sequence). The CDR3 spans 16 residues. The CDR3 loop reads CASSPVPGLSSYEQYF. The CDR3 region has the DNA TGTGCCAGTAGCCCAGTCCCGGGACTGAGCTCCTACGAGCAGTACTTC.

V usage is TRBV9 and J usage is TRBJ2-7, with unresolved D. Germline CDR1 and CDR2: SGDLS and YYNGEE. The CDR3 has 13 residues. Trimming cost V 3 bases and J 0 bases, with 7 bases left between them. The CDR3 DNA reads TGTGCCAGCAGCGCCCGAAGCTCCTACGAGCAGTACTTC. Translation: CASSARSSYEQYF.

This chain joins TRBV5-1 and TRBJ1-4; TRBD1 matches at 7 bases. This CDR3 region has 18 residues. The germline V gene has CDR1 SGHRS and CDR2 YFSETQ. Germline trimming cut 4 bases from V and 0 bases from J; bases unmatched to any gene: 12. This CDR3 reads CASSGSGTVRPTNEKLFF. The DNA of the CDR3 is TGCGCCAGCAGCGGATCCGGGACAGTGCGCCCAACTAATGAAAAACTGTTTTTT.

The chain couples TRBV13 to TRBJ1-2; perhaps TRBD1 as D (6 bases). This CDR3 contains 14 residues. Germline loops: CDR1 PRHDT, CDR2 FYEKMQ (reference sequence). V shed 7 bases and J shed 5 bases, with 17 bases lying between them. The CDR3 protein is CASNRGRGGYGYTF. The CDR3 DNA sequence: TGTGCCAGCAACCGGGGGCGAGGGGGGTATGGCTACACCTTC.

The chain has TRBV6-5 and TRBJ2-7; TRBD1 is a possible D gene (5 bases). Germline loops: CDR1 MNHEY, CDR2 SVGAGI. This CDR3 comprises 13 residues. Trimming pared 2 bases from V and 5 bases from J, leaving 10 bases between. CDR3 in DNA: TGTGCCAGCAGTTACGGCCCAGGGAACGAGCAGTACTTC. Translation gives CASSYGPGNEQYF.

The CDR3 sequence is CASSAARSGSLYEQYF. CDR3 nucleotides: TGTGCCAGCAGTGCCGCGCGTAGCGGGAGTCTCTACGAGCAGTACTTC. The rearrangement links TRBV6-1 to TRBJ2-7, with 9 bases identical to TRBD2. Losses at the gene ends were 4 bases for V and 3 bases for J; bases not matched to a gene: 10. Germline assignment: CDR1 MNHNS and CDR2 SASEGT. CDR3 size: 16 residues.

A note on this clone: The same CDR3 can be traced to other DNA sequences in this sample. V gene TRBV9 combines with J gene TRBJ2-7; the D is unclear. This CDR3 has 14 residues. Germline V gene sequence: CDR1 SGDLS, CDR2 YYNGEE. The germline V and J ends were trimmed by 4 bases and 0 bases, with 11 bases remaining between them. This CDR3 reads CASSPRTVSYEQYF. The CDR3 DNA follows: TGTGCCAGCAGCCCCCGGACGGTCTCCTACGAGCAGTACTTC.

This clone was seen a single time. The chain is built from TRBV27 and TRBJ1-4; D remains ambiguous. The CDR3 contains 13 residues. Germline CDR1 is MNHEY and CDR2 is SMNVEV (reference sequence). The V end lost 4 bases, the J end lost 7 bases, and 10 bases lay between the germline ends. CDR3 loop: CASSSRYREKLFF. The CDR3 DNA sequence: TGTGCCAGCAGTTCCAGGTATCGTGAAAAACTGTTTTTT.

The rearrangement links TRBV30 to TRBJ2-7; possibly TRBD1 or TRBD2 for D (6 bases each). The V gene's germline CDR1 is GTSNPN and CDR2 SVGIG (reference sequence). V lost 5 bases, J lost 6 bases, and 17 bases lay in between. The CDR3 consists of 13 residues. The CDR3 here is CAWGWGAPGEQYF. As DNA, the CDR3 is TGTGCCTGGGGGTGGGGGGCCCCGGGCGAGCAGTACTTC. Drawing the rest from reference TRBV30 and TRBJ2-7, the complete variable domain is SQTIHQWPATLVQPVGSPLSLECTVEGTSNPNLYWYRQAAGRGLQLLFYSVGIGQISSEVPQNLSASRPQDRQFILSSKKLLLSDSGFYLCAWGWGAPGEQYFGPGTRLTVT.

The V gene is TRBV28, the J gene TRBJ1-3, with 7 bases that match TRBD1. With 5 bases clipped from V and 7 bases from J, the junction kept 17 bases outside the gene matches. This CDR3 spans 17 amino acids. CDR1 and CDR2 from the germline V gene are MDHEN and SYDVKM. The chain's CDR3 is CASSVQTGFDIWNTIYF. The CDR3 coding sequence is TGTGCCAGCAGTGTCCAGACAGGGTTTGATATATGGAACACCATATATTTT.

V is TRBV19 and J is TRBJ2-7; 7 bases agree with TRBD2. Germline CDR1 LNHDA, CDR2 SQIVND (reference sequence). The junction had 3 bases not matched to a gene; V was cut back by 5 bases and J by 2 bases. The length of the CDR3 is 13 residues. In DNA, the CDR3 is TGTGCCAGTAGTCGGGACTACACCTACGAGCAGTACTTC. Residues: CASSRDYTYEQYF.

J is TRBJ2-1 and V is TRBV27, with 13 bases matching TRBD2. This CDR3 is built from 19 residues. V was clipped by 5 bases and J by 9 bases; unmatched bases: 19. From germline, CDR1 is MNHEY and CDR2 SMNVEV (reference sequence). CDR3 DNA: TGTGCCAGCAGTCCCTTACAGGGGGCTGGGACTAGCGGGAAGGGTGAGCAGTTCTTC. Translating gives CASSPLQGAGTSGKGEQFF.

This chain connects TRBV19 to TRBJ2-5; D perhaps matches TRBD1 (6 bases). V was cut by 3 bases and J by 0 bases, with 14 bases left in between. CDR1 is LNHDA and CDR2 is SQIVND in the germline V gene (reference sequence). This CDR3 region has 16 residues. CDR3 loop: CASSIGGHHDQETQYF. The CDR3, as DNA: TGTGCCAGTAGTATTGGGGGACACCACGACCAAGAGACCCAGTACTTC.

This chain uses TRBV27 with TRBJ2-2; D remains unclear. This CDR3 has 11 amino acids. Germline-derived CDR1 and CDR2 are MNHEY and SMNVEV (reference sequence). Trimming took off 7 bases at V and 5 bases at J, with 5 bases between the two ends. DNA for the CDR3: TGTGCCAGCATGTTGACCGGGGAGCTGTTTTTT. Amino acid sequence: CASMLTGELFF.

To note about this clone: An end of the junction does not agree with germline; a read error may underlie this. J is TRBJ1-1 and V is TRBV30; D unresolved. This CDR3 is 11 amino acids long. Germline V CDR1 and CDR2: GTSNPN, SVGIG (reference sequence). The CDR3: CAWSVEHSQQF. CDR3 nucleotide sequence: TGTGCCTGGAGTGTCGAGCACAGCCAACAATTT.

This clone was recorded a few times. The gene calls are TRBV25-1 and TRBJ2-1; 9 bases fit TRBD2. V lost 5 bases, J lost 3 bases, and 2 bases stayed unmatched. The CDR3 contains 14 residues. Looked up from germline, CDR1 is MGHDK and CDR2 is SYGVNS. CDR3 DNA: TGTGCCAGCAGTCTAGCGGGACACTACAATGAGCAGTTCTTC. Translation: CASSLAGHYNEQFF.

This clone was picked up one time. The chain employs TRBV7-9 and TRBJ2-7; D might be TRBD2 (6 bases). Trimming cost V 7 bases and J 2 bases, with 21 bases left between them. The CDR3 is made up of 16 amino acids. Germline values: CDR1 SEHNR, CDR2 FQNEAQ (reference sequence). DNA for the CDR3: TGTGCCAGCACCCCGAAGGGTGGCGGCGGGACCTACGAGCAGTACTTC. This translates into CASTPKGGGGTYEQYF.

The V call is TRBV9, the J call TRBJ1-4; a possible D gene is TRBD1 (5 bases). The CDR3 covers 14 residues. Trimming cost V 3 bases and J 7 bases, with 13 bases left between them. Germline assignment: CDR1 SGDLS and CDR2 YYNGEE. CDR3 nucleotides: TGTGCCAGCAGCGCGGGGGGGATCGGTGAAAAACTGTTTTTT. Encoded protein: CASSAGGIGEKLFF.

The chain uses TRBV7-9 and TRBJ1-2; D possibly corresponds to TRBD1 (5 bases). The germline CDR1 and CDR2 sequences are SEHNR and FQNEAQ (reference sequence). The V and J ends lost 2 bases and 5 bases respectively, with 12 bases between them. This CDR3 comprises 14 residues. The CDR3 loop is CASSLSGTAYGYTF. The CDR3 region has the DNA TGTGCCAGCAGCTTAAGTGGGACGGCATATGGCTACACCTTC.

The V and J genes are TRBV28 and TRBJ2-2, with D uncertain. The CDR3 is made up of 16 amino acids. CDR1 and CDR2 from the germline V gene are MDHEN and SYDVKM. Trimming pared 3 bases from V and 0 bases from J, leaving 11 bases between. The chain's CDR3 is CASSFGRRANTGELFF. CDR3 bases: TGTGCCAGCAGTTTTGGGCGGAGAGCGAACACCGGGGAGCTGTTTTTT.